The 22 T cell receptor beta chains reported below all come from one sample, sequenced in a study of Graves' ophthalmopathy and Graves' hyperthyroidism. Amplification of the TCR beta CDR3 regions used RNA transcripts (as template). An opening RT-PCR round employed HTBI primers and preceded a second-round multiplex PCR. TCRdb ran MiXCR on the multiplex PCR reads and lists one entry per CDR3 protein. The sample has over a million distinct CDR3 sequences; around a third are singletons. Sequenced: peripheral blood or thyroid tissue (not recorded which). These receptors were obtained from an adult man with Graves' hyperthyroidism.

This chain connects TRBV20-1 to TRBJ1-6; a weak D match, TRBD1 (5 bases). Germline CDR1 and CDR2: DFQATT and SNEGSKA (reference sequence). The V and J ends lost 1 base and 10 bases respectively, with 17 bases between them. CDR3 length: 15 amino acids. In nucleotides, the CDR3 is TGCAGTGCTAGAGGGGGACCTAGGAAGCGGTCACCCCTCCACTTT. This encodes CSARGGPRKRSPLHF.

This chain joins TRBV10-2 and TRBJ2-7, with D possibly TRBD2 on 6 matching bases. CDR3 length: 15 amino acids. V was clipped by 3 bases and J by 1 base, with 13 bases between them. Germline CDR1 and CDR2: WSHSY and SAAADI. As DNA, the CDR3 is TGCGCCAGCAGTGATCCGGGAGAAGGGTCCTACGAGCAGTACTTC. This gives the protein CASSDPGEGSYEQYF.

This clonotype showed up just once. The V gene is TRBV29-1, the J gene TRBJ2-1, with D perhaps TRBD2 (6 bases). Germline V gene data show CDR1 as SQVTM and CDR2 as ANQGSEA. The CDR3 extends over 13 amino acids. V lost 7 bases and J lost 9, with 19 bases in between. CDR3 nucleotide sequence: TGCAGCGGCGGGGCGGGAAGTGTCGGTGAGCAGTTCTTC. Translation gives CSGGAGSVGEQFF.

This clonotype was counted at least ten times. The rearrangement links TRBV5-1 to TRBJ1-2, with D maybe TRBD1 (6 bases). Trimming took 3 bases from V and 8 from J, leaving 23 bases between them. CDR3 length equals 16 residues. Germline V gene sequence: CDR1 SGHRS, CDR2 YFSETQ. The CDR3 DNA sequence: TGCGCCAGCAGCTCGGACCCCCTTGGCAGGGGAAAGGGCTACACCTTC. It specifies CASSSDPLGRGKGYTF.

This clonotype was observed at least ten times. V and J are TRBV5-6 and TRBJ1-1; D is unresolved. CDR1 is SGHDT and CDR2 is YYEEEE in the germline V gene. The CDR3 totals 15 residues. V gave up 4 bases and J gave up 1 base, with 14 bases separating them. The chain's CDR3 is CASSVVRVRNTEAFF. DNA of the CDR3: TGTGCCAGCAGCGTAGTGCGGGTGAGGAACACTGAAGCTTTCTTT.

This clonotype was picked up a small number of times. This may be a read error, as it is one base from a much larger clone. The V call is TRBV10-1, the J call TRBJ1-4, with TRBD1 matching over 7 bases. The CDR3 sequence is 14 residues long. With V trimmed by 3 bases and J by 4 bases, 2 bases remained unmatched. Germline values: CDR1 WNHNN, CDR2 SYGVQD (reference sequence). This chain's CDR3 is CASSEQGINEKLFF. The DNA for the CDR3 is TGCGCCAGCAGTGAACAGGGGATTAATGAAAAACTGTTTTTT.

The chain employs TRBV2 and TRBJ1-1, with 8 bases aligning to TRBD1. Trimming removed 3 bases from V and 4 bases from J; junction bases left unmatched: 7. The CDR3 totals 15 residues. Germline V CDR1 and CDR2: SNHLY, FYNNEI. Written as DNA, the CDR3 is TGTGCCAGCAGTGATGCCGGGACAGGAGTCACTGAAGCTTTCTTT. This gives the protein CASSDAGTGVTEAFF.

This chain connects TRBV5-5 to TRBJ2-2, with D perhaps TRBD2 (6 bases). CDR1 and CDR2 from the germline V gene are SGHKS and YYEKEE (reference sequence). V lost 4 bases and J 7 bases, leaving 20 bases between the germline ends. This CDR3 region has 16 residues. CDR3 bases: TGTGCCAGCAGCAAGGAACTAGTGCGGGGTATCGGGGAGCTGTTTTTT. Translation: CASSKELVRGIGELFF.

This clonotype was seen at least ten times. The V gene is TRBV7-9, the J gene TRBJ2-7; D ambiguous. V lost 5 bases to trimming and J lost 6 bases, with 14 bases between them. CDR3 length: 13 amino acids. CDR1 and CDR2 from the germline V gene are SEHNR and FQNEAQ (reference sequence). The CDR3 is CASSKNAGFEQYF. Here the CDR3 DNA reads TGTGCCAGCAGCAAGAATGCTGGCTTCGAGCAGTACTTC.

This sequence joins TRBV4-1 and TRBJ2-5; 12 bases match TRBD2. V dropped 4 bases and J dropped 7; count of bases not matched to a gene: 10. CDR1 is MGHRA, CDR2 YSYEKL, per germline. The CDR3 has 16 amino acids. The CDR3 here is CASSLQTSGGIATQYF. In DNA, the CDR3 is TGCGCCAGCAGCCTCCAGACTAGCGGGGGAATTGCGACCCAGTACTTC.

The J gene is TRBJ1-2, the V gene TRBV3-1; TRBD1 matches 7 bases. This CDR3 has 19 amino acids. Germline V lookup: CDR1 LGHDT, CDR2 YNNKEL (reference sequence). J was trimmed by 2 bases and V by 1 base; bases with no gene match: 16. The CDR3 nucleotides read TGTGCCAGCAGCCAAGGGCTCCGGGACCGGGACAGCCCCAACTATGGCTACACCTTC. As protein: CASSQGLRDRDSPNYGYTF.

The CDR3 is CASRGDFNSPLHF. CDR3 nucleotide sequence: TGTGCCAGCAGGGGGGATTTTAATTCACCCCTCCACTTT. The genes are TRBV2 and TRBJ1-6; possible D gene TRBD1, 5 bases. This CDR3 spans 13 amino acids. V was cut by 6 bases and J by 6 bases, with 9 bases left in between. The germline gives CDR1 SNHLY, CDR2 FYNNEI.

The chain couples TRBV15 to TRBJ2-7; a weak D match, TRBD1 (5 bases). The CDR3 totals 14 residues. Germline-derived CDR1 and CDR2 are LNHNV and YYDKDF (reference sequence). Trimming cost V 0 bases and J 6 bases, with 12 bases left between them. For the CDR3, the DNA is TGTGCCACCAGCAGAGATGGGGCAGGGTCCGAGCAGTACTTC. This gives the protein CATSRDGAGSEQYF.

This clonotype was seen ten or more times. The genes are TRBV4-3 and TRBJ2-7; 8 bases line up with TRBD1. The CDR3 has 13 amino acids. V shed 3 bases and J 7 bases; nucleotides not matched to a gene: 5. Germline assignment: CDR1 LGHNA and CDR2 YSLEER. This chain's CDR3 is CASSHGQGGEQYF. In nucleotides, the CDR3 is TGCGCCAGCAGCCACGGACAGGGTGGTGAGCAGTACTTC.

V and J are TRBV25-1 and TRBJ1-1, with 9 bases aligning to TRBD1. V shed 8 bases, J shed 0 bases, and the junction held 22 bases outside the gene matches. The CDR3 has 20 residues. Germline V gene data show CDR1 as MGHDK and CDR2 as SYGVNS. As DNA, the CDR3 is TGTGCCAGCTCACCACTAACTGTGGGACAGGGTCGTGGGATGAACACTGAAGCTTTCTTT. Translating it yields CASSPLTVGQGRGMNTEAFF.

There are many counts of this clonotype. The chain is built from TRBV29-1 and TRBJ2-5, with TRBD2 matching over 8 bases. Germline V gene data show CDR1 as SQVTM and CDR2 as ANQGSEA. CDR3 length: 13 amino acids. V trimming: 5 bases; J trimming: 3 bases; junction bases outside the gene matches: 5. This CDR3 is CSVRRGAEETQYF. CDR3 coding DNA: TGCAGCGTTCGGCGGGGGGCGGAAGAGACCCAGTACTTC.

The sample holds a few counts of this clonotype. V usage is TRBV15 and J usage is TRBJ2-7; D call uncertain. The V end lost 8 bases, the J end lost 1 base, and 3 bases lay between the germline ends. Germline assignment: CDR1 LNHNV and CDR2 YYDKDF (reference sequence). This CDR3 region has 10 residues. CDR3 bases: TGTGCCACCCTTTCCTACGAGCAGTACTTC. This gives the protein CATLSYEQYF.

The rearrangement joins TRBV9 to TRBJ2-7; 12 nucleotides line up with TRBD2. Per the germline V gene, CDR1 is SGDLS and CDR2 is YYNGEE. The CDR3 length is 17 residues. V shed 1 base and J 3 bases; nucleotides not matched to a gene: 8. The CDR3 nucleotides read TGTGCCAGCAGCGTATCGGCTAGCGGGGGGGGCGTCTACGAGCAGTACTTC. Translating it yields CASSVSASGGGVYEQYF.

The DNA of the CDR3 is TGTGCCAGCAGTGAAGCGGACAGGGTATCGGTGTTGGCTTTCTTT. Residues: CASSEADRVSVLAFF. This chain joins TRBV6-1 and TRBJ1-1; 8 bases agree with TRBD1. V lost 0 bases and J lost 11; bases outside the gene matches: 11. There are 15 residues in the CDR3. The germline V gene encodes CDR1 MNHNS and CDR2 SASEGT.

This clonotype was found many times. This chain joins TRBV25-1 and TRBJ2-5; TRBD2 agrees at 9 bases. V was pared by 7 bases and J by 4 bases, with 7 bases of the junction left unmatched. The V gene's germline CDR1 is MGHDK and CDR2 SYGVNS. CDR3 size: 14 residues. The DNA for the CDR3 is TGTGCCAGCACTCCCCCTAGCGGGATAGAGACCCAGTACTTC. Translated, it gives CASTPPSGIETQYF.

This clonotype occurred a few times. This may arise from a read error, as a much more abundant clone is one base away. This CDR3 is CATSRDRLAGKYEQYF. Here the CDR3 DNA reads TGTGCCACCAGCAGAGATAGACTAGCGGGAAAGTACGAGCAGTACTTC. This rearrangement joins TRBV15 to TRBJ2-7, with 11 bases fitting TRBD2. Germline assignment: CDR1 LNHNV and CDR2 YYDKDF (reference sequence). CDR3 size: 16 residues. V was clipped by 0 bases and J by 4 bases; unmatched bases: 5.

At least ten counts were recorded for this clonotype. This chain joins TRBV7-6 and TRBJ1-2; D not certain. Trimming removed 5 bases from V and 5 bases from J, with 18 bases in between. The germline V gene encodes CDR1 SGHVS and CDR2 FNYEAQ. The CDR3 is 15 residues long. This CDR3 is CASSQRIPVEYGYTF. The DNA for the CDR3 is TGTGCCAGCAGCCAACGTATTCCGGTGGAATATGGCTACACCTTC.